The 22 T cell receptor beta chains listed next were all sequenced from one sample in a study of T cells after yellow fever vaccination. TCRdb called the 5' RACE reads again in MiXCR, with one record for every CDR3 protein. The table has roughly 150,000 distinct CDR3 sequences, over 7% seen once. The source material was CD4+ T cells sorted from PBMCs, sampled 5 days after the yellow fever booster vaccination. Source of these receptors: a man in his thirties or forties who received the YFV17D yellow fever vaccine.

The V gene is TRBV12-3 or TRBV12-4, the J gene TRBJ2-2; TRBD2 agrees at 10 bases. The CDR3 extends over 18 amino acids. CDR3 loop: CTICFQSGGAAITGELFF. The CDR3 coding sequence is TGTACCATCTGTTTCCAAAGCGGGGGGGCTGCGATTACCGGGGAGCTGTTTTTT.

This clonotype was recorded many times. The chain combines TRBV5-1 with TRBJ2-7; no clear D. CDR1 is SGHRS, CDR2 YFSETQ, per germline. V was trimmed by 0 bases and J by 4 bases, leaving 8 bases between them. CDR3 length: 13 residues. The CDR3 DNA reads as TGCGCCAGCAGCTTGGATGTGAGGTACGAGCAGTACTTC. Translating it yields CASSLDVRYEQYF.

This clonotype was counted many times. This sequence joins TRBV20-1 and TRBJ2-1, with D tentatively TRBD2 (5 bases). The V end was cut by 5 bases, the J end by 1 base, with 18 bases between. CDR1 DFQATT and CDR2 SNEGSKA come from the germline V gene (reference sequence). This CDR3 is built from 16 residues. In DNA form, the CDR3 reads TGCAGTGCTCAAAGCCCTCGGGGTGCGTCCTACAATGAGCAGTTCTTC. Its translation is CSAQSPRGASYNEQFF.

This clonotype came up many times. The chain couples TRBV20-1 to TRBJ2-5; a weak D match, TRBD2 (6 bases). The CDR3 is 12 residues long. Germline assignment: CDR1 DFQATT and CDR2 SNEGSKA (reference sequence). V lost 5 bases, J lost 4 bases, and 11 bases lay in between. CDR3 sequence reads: CSADRDSETQYF. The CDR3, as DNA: TGCAGTGCTGACCGGGACTCAGAGACCCAGTACTTC.

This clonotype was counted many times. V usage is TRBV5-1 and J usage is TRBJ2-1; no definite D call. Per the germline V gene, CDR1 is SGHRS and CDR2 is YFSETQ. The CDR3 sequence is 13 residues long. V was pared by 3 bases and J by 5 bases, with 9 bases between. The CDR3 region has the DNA TGCGCCAGCAGCTCCTCTGGGAACAATGAGCAGTTCTTC. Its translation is CASSSSGNNEQFF. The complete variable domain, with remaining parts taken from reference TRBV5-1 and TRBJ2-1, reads KAGVTQTPRYLIKTRGQQVTLSCSPISGHRSVSWYQQTPGQGLQFLFEYFSETQRNKGNFPGRFSGRQFSNSRSEMNVSTLELGDSALYLCASSSSGNNEQFFGPGTRLTVL.

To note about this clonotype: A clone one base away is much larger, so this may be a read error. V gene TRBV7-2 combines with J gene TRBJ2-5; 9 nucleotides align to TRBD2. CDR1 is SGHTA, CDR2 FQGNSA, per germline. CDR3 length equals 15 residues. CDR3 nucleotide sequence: TGTGCCAGCAGCTTATTAGCGGGAGTAAGAGAGTCCCAGTACTTC. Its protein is CASSLLAGVRESQYF.

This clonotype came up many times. CDR3 in amino acids: CASSSFGQGAYNEQFF. CDR3 sequence (DNA): TGTGCCAGCAGCTCCTTTGGACAGGGGGCCTACAATGAGCAGTTCTTC. V usage is TRBV7-9 and J usage is TRBJ2-1; 10 bases match TRBD1. The germline V gene has CDR1 SEHNR and CDR2 FQNEAQ (reference sequence). V shed 4 bases, J shed 2 bases, and the junction held 5 bases outside the gene matches. This CDR3 is 16 amino acids long.

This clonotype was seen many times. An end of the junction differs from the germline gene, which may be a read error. The CDR3 nucleotides read TGTGCCAGCAGCTTAGAGGGGGGGGCCATGCACTTC. Its translation is CASSLEGGAMHF. The chain employs TRBV7-6 and TRBJ2-7; D perhaps matches TRBD2 (7 bases). Germline V gene lookup returns CDR1 SGHVS and CDR2 FNYEAQ. This CDR3 is 12 amino acids long.

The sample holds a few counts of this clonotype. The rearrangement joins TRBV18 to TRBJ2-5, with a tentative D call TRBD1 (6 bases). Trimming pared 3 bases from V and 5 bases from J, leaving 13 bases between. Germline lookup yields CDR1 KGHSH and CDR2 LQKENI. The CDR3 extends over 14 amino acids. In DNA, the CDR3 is TGTGCCAGCTCACCTGGGGGCGTTCGGGAGACCCAGTACTTC. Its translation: CASSPGGVRETQYF.

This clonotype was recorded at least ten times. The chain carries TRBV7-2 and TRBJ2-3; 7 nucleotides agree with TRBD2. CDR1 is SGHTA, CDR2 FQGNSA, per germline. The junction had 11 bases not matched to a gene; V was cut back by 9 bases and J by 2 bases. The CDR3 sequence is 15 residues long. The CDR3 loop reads CASRPTSAYTDTQYF. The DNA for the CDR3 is TGTGCCAGTCGGCCCACTAGCGCCTACACAGATACGCAGTATTTT.

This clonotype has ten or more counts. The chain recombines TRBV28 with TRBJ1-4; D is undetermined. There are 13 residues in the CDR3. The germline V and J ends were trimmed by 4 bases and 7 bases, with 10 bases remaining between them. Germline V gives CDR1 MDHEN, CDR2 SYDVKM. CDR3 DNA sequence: TGTGCCAGCAGTTCTTATGTCGGTGAAAAACTGTTTTTT. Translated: CASSSYVGEKLFF.

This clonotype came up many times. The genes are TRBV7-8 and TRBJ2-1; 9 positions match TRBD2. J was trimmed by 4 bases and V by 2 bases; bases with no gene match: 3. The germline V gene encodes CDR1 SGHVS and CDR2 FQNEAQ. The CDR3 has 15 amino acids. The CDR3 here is CASSLRTSEYNEQFF. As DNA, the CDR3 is TGTGCCAGCAGCTTAAGGACTAGCGAGTACAATGAGCAGTTCTTC.

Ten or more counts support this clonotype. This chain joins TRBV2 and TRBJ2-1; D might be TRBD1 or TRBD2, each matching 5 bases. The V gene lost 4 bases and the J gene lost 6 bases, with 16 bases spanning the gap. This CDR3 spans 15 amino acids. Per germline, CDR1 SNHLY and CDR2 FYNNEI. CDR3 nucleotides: TGTGCCAGCAGTGGAGGGCAGGGTTGGGGCAATGAGCAGTTCTTC. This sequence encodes CASSGGQGWGNEQFF.

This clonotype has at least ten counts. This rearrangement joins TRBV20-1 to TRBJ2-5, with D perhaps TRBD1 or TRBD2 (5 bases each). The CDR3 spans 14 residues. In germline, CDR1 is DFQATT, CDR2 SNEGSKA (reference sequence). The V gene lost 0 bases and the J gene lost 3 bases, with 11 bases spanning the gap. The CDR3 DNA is TGCAGTGCTAGAGATGGGACCACCAAAGAGACCCAGTACTTC. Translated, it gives CSARDGTTKETQYF.

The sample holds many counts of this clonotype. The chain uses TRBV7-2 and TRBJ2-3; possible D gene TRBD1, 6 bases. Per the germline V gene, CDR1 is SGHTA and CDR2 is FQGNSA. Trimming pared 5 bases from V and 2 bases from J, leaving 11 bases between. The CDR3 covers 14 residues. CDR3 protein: CASSPGQITDTQYF. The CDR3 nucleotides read TGTGCCAGCAGCCCTGGACAGATCACAGATACGCAGTATTTT.

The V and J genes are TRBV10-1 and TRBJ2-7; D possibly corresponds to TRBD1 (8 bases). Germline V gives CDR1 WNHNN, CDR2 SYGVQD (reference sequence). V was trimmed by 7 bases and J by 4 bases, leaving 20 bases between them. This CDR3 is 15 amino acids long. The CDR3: CASIGGPGGLYEQYF. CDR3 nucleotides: TGCGCCAGCATCGGGGGGCCAGGGGGCCTTTACGAGCAGTACTTC.

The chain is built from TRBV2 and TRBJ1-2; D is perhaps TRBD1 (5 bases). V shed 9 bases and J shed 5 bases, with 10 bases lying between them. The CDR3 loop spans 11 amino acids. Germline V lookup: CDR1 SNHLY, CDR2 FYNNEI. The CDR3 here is CASGTQYGYTF. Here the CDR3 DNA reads TGTGCCAGTGGGACGCAATATGGCTACACCTTC.

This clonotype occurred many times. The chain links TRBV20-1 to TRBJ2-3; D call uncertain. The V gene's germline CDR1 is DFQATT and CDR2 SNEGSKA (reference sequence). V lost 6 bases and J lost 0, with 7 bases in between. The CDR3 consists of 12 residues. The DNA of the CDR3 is TGCAGTGCAGAACGGAGCACAGATACGCAGTATTTT. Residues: CSAERSTDTQYF.

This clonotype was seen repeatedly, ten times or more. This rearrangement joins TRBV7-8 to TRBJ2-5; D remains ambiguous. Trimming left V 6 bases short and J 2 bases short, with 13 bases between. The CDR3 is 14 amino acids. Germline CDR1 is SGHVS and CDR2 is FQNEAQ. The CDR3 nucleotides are TGTGCCAGCAGAAAGGGTGGGGTACAAGAGACCCAGTACTTC. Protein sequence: CASRKGGVQETQYF.

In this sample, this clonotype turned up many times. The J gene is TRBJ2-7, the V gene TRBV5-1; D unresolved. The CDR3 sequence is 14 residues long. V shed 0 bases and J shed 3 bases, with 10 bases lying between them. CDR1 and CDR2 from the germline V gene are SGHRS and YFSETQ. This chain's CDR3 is CASSLEWPFYEQYF. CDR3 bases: TGCGCCAGCAGCTTGGAATGGCCTTTCTACGAGCAGTACTTC.

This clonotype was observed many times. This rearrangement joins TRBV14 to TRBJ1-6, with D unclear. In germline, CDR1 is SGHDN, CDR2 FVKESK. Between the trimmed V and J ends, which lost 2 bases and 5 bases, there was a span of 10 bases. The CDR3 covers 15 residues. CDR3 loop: CASSQTGMNNSPLHF. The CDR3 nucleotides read TGTGCCAGCAGCCAAACCGGAATGAATAATTCACCCCTCCACTTT.

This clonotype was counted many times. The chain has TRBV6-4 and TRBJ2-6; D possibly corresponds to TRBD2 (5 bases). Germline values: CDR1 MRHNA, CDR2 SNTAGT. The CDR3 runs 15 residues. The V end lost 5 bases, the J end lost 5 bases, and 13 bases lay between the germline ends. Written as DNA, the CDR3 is TGTGCCAGCAGTCCGGGGTTCCGTAGGGCCAACGTCCTGACTTTC. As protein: CASSPGFRRANVLTF.